These 3 T cell receptor beta chains came from one sample sequenced in a study of T-cell memory formation after mild COVID-19. From the 5' RACE reads, TCRdb called clonotypes with MiXCR, one entry per CDR3 protein. The sample lists about 430,000 distinct CDR3 sequences; about a sixth were seen once. The sample comprised PBMCs or a T cell subset sorted from them (not recorded which). These receptors all stem from a young man who had mild COVID-19 (a few samples of this study predate the infection). Cell type and time point are not known.

This clonotype was counted only a few times. The chain carries TRBV5-4 and TRBJ1-1; TRBD1 aligns across 7 bases. The J segment lost 8 bases and the V segment lost 4 bases, leaving 11 bases of the junction unmatched. The CDR3 length is 14 residues. Germline loops: CDR1 SGHNT, CDR2 YYREEE (reference sequence). The CDR3 spells CASSLLTGPNEAFF. In nucleotides, the CDR3 is TGTGCCAGCAGCCTCCTGACAGGGCCAAACGAAGCTTTCTTT.

The CDR3, as DNA: TGTGCCAGCCAAAGCGAGGGTGAGCAGTTCTTC. Protein product: CASQSEGEQFF. The rearrangement joins TRBV12-3 or TRBV12-4 to TRBJ2-1; a weak D match, TRBD2 (5 bases). Trimming pared 8 bases from V and 9 bases from J, leaving 11 bases between. The CDR3 sequence is 11 residues long.

This chain connects TRBV6-5 to TRBJ1-2; D is undetermined. Trimming took off 6 bases at V and 2 bases at J, with 13 bases between the two ends. The germline gives CDR1 MNHEY, CDR2 SVGAGI. This CDR3 region has 14 residues. CDR3 DNA sequence: TGTGCCAGCAGCCGGGATAGGGCCAACTATGGCTACACCTTC. It yields the protein CASSRDRANYGYTF.